These 2 T cell receptor beta chains originate from one sample sequenced in a study of a mutant IDH1 vaccine in newly diagnosed glioma. For these receptors, no antigen is known. Stated time point: week 11, during vaccination. Topical imiquimod accompanied each vaccine dose, which consisted of 300 ug of mutant IDH1 20-mer peptide. The table came from immunoSEQ multiplex PCR; TCRdb's copy has only in-frame clones and leaves some out. The sample holds some 120,000 clones; around 80% are singletons and the top ten take 4.5% to 6%. The sample in question was PBMCs, obtained from a glioma patient whose treatment included an IDH1 peptide vaccine. The receptors come from a man between 35 and 55 years old with glioma.

This clone was picked up a small number of times. The chain carries TRBV28 and TRBJ1-1; D possibly corresponds to TRBD1 (5 bases). This CDR3 contains 11 residues. The ends were cut back, 10 bases at V and 5 bases at J, with 11 bases in the middle. Germline values: CDR1 MDHEN, CDR2 SYDVKM. This CDR3 is CATGAQTEAFF. The CDR3 nucleotides are TGTGCCACCGGGGCTCAGACTGAAGCTTTCTTT.

The chain couples TRBV5-1 to TRBJ1-2, with TRBD1 as a possible D gene (5 bases). The CDR3 runs to 13 residues. Germline V gene lookup returns CDR1 SGHRS and CDR2 YFSETQ. V shed 5 bases and J shed 8 bases, with 16 bases lying between them. This CDR3 is CASSPDKVQGYTF. The DNA of the CDR3 is TGCGCCAGCAGTCCGGACAAGGTTCAGGGCTACACCTTC.